This entry lists 9 T cell receptor beta chains sequenced from one sample in a study of shared clonotypes between healthy human individuals. Measured with immunoSEQ multiplex PCR; TCRdb has only the in-frame clones, and not every one. This table has 1.4 million or so clones, roughly 98.5% appearing once. The sequenced material came from naive CD4+ T cells sorted from blood. Subset specified: CD45RA+ positively selected. These receptors came from a man younger than 45 in good health.

J is TRBJ2-3 and V is TRBV19; D may be TRBD2 (5 bases). Trimming cost V 7 bases and J 4 bases, with 21 bases left between them. This CDR3 comprises 16 residues. From germline, CDR1 is LNHDA and CDR2 SQIVND (reference sequence). CDR3 loop: CASTESGSHGADTQYF. The DNA for the CDR3 is TGTGCCAGTACCGAATCGGGCAGCCACGGGGCAGATACGCAGTATTTT.

The chain carries TRBV5-4 and TRBJ2-2, with no clear D. Trimming pared 2 bases from V and 0 bases from J, leaving 5 bases between. Germline V gives CDR1 SGHNT, CDR2 YYREEE (reference sequence). The CDR3 is 14 amino acids. The CDR3 nucleotides read TGTGCCAGCAGCTTTGATCCGAACACCGGGGAGCTGTTTTTT. Translating gives CASSFDPNTGELFF.

The chain recombines TRBV28 with TRBJ2-1, with D hard to call. Germline CDR1 reads MDHEN; CDR2 reads SYDVKM. CDR3 size: 10 residues. The V end lost 8 bases, the J end lost 9 bases, and 8 bases lay between the germline ends. As DNA, the CDR3 is TGTGCCAGCGGGTTGGGTGAGCAGTTCTTC. It encodes CASGLGEQFF.

This sequence joins TRBV28 and TRBJ1-5; no firm D call. Germline CDR1 is MDHEN and CDR2 is SYDVKM. This CDR3 is built from 15 residues. The V end was cut by 4 bases, the J end by 3 bases, with 13 bases between. CDR3 coding DNA: TGTGCCAGCAGTTCATCTGACCTCGTCAATCAGCCCCAGCATTTT. This sequence encodes CASSSSDLVNQPQHF.

Turning to this clone: The same CDR3 also results from other DNA sequences found in this sample. The chain is built from TRBV11-2 and TRBJ1-4; D unclear. The germline V gene has CDR1 SGHAT and CDR2 FQNNGV. Trimming stripped 2 bases from V and 8 bases from J, with 3 bases between. This CDR3 has 11 residues. The CDR3 DNA follows: TGTGCCAGCAGCTTATCCGAAAAACTGTTTTTT. Translation: CASSLSEKLFF.

This sequence joins TRBV29-1 and TRBJ1-2; D gene ambiguous. The germline gives CDR1 SQVTM, CDR2 ANQGSEA. V shed 1 base and J shed 8 bases, with 11 bases lying between them. The CDR3 totals 12 residues. CDR3 loop: CSVEVVVGGYTF. DNA for the CDR3: TGCAGCGTTGAAGTTGTGGTGGGAGGCTACACCTTC.

The CDR3 is CASSPSLASDYNEQFF. The DNA for the CDR3 is TGCGCCAGCAGCCCTTCACTAGCGAGTGACTACAATGAGCAGTTCTTC. This rearrangement joins TRBV5-1 to TRBJ2-1; 7 positions agree with TRBD2. This CDR3 has 16 residues. J gave up 3 bases and V 4 bases, and 10 bases lay outside the gene matches. Germline-derived CDR1 and CDR2 are SGHRS and YFSETQ.

The CDR3: CASSHGLGGTDTQYF. CDR3 coding DNA: TGTGCCAGCAGCCACGGACTAGGGGGCACAGATACGCAGTATTTT. The V gene is TRBV5-4, the J gene TRBJ2-3, with 7 bases aligning to TRBD2. The CDR3 runs to 15 residues. Per germline, CDR1 SGHNT and CDR2 YYREEE (reference sequence). The V gene end was trimmed by 4 bases and the J gene end by 1 base; junction bases not matched to a gene: 6.

This chain links TRBV30 with TRBJ2-4; possibly TRBD2 for D (7 bases). Germline V gives CDR1 GTSNPN, CDR2 SVGIG (reference sequence). This CDR3 has 17 amino acids. The V gene lost 3 bases and the J gene lost 0 bases, with 18 bases spanning the gap. CDR3 in amino acids: CAWRQKGGTLAKNIQYF. DNA of the CDR3: TGTGCCTGGAGGCAAAAGGGGGGGACCTTAGCCAAAAACATTCAGTACTTC.